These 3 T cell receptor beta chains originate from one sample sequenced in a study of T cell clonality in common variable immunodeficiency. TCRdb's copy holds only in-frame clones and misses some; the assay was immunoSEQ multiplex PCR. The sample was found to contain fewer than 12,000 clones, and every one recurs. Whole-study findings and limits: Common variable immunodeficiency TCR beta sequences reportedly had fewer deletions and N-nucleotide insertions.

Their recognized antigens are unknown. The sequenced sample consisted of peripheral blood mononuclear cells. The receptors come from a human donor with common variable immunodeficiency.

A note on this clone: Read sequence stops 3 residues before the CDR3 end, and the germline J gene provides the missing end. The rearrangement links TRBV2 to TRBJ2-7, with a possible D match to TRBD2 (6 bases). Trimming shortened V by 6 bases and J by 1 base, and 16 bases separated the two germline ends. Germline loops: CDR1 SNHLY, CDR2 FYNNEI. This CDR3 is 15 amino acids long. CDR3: CASSETSLASYEQYF. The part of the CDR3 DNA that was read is TGTGCCAGCAGCGAGACTAGTCTGGCGTCCTACGAG.

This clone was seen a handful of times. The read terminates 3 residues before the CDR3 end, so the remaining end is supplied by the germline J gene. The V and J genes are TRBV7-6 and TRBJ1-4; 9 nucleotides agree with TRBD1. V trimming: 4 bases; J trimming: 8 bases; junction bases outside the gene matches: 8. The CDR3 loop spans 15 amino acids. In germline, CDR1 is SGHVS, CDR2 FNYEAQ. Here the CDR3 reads CASSWATGGGEKLFF. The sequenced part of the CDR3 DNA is TGTGCCAGCAGCTGGGCGACAGGGGGAGGCGAAAAA.

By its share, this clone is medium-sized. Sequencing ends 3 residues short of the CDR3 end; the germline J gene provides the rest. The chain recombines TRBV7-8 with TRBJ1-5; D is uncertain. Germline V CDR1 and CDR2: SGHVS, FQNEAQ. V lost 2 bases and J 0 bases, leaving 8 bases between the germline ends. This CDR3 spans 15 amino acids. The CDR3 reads CASSLRVTSNQPQHF. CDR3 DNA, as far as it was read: TGTGCCAGCAGCTTAAGGGTTACTAGCAATCAGCCC.